Each of the 3 T cell receptor beta chains below was sequenced from the same sample in a study of preoperative IRX-2 immunotherapy in early breast cancer. Method: immunoSEQ multiplex PCR; TCRdb's copy keeps in-frame clones and lacks some. In the table there are roughly 45,000 clones, about 95% of which are singletons. Described treatment: preoperative locoregional IRX-2 cytokine immunotherapy. Sequencing used tumor tissue, obtained after IRX-2 immunotherapy. These receptors were taken from a human donor with breast cancer.

The V and J genes are TRBV5-6 and TRBJ1-2, with D possibly being TRBD1 (6 bases). This CDR3 spans 12 amino acids. V lost 0 bases, J lost 7 bases, and 7 bases lay in between. The germline CDR1 and CDR2 sequences are SGHDT and YYEEEE. The CDR3: CASSLGGAGYTF. CDR3 nucleotide sequence: TGTGCCAGCAGCTTGGGGGGGGCTGGCTACACCTTC.

The chain has TRBV30 and TRBJ2-3; 10 bases fit TRBD2. With V trimmed by 2 bases and J by 6 bases, 8 bases remained unmatched. The CDR3 runs to 15 residues. The germline V gene encodes CDR1 GTSNPN and CDR2 SVGIG (reference sequence). The CDR3 DNA sequence: TGTGCCTGGAGTAGGCTAGCGGGAGTTGCGGATACGCAGTATTTT. Translated, it gives CAWSRLAGVADTQYF.

The chain employs TRBV13 and TRBJ2-1; D not resolved. With 0 bases removed from V and 4 bases from J, the gap between germline ends came to 19 bases. Looked up from germline, CDR1 is PRHDT and CDR2 is FYEKMQ (reference sequence). This CDR3 comprises 18 residues. CDR3 DNA sequence: TGTGCCAGCAGCTTAGGTATTCAGTTAATAGGAAAATACAATGAGCAGTTCTTC. It codes for CASSLGIQLIGKYNEQFF.